This T cell receptor beta chain was identified in a study of regulatory T cells in long-lasting Graves disease. Across the whole study: Antithyroid drugs had been taken by newly diagnosed Graves' patients for under 3 months.

Notes on the study in general: Thyroid tissue went unstudied; only peripheral blood was examined.

A remark on this clonotype: Antigen specificity is unknown.

The time point here: newly diagnosed GD, antithyroid drugs for less than 3 months. RNA from PBMCs was the source of the TCR library. CDR3 size: 17 residues. V gave up 1 base and J gave up 1 base; unmatched junction bases: 8. Germline V CDR1 and CDR2: MGHRA, YSYEKL. Arm-PCR of CDR3 regions and iRepertoire HTBI primers were the basis on which TCR beta libraries were built. MiXCR, run by TCRdb on the multiplex PCR reads, gives a single entry per CDR3 protein. The profile shows about 560,000 distinct CDR3 sequences, about 16% of them singletons. These data also formed part of another study, on T cells in Graves' hyperthyroidism and ophthalmopathy. Per that paper: Blood samples included most of the expanded thyroid clonotypes exceeding 0.001. Ophthalmopathy was predicted by the model a median of roughly 6.7 months ahead of onset.

The sequence came from a young man with Graves disease. The input for sequencing was peripheral blood mononuclear cells (PBMCs), taken at new diagnosis, from a patient treated with antithyroid drugs. V usage is TRBV4-1 and J usage is TRBJ2-5; 8 bases agree with TRBD2. This chain's CDR3 is CASSQGSEAGAQETQYF. CDR3 DNA: TGCGCCAGCAGCCAAGGTAGTGAAGCGGGGGCCCAAGAGACCCAGTACTTC.